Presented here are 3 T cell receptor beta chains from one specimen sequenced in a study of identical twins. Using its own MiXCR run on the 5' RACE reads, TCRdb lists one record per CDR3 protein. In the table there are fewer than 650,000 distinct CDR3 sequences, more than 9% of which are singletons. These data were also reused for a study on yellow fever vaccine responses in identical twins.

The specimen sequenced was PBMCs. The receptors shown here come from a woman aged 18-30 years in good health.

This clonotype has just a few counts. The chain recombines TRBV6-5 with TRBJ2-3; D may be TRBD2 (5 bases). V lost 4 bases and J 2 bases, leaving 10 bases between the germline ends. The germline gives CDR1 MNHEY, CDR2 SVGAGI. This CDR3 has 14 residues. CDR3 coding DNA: TGTGCCAGCAGTTCCAGTAGCGTCACAGATACGCAGTATTTT. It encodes CASSSSSVTDTQYF.

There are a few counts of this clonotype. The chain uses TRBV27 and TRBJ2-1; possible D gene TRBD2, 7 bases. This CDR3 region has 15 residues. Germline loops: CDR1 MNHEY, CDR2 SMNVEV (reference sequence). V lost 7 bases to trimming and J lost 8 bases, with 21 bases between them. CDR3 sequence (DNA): TGTGCCAGCATCTGGGGGGGCCCAGGTGGGGATGAGCAGTTCTTC. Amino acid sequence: CASIWGGPGGDEQFF.

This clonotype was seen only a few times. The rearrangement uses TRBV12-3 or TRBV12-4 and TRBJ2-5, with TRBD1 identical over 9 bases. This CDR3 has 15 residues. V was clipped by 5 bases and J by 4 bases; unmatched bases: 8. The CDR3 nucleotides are TGTGCCAGCAGTCTTACAGGGGGCTGGGCAGAGACCCAGTACTTC. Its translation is CASSLTGGWAETQYF.